This record covers a single T cell receptor beta chain. Antigen specificity is unknown. The PCR used 60 Vbeta and 13 Jbeta primers. TCRdb's copy holds only in-frame clones and misses some; the assay was immunoSEQ multiplex PCR. The top ten hold 1% of the sample, which has about 170,000 clones, 75% to 90% seen once. The J segment lost 0 bases and the V segment lost 4 bases, leaving 8 bases of the junction unmatched. The CDR3 extends over 17 amino acids. This entry belongs to a study of cytomegalovirus exposure and HLA in healthy donors. Overall study context: Samples from HLA-typed donors yielded 85 million to 95 million unique TCRs in an early data release. The Caucasian-associated ancestry cluster contained approximately 81% of the roughly 400 genotyped donors. Study-level results: Earlier analysis found most TCR beta V segments productive about 87% or about 30% of the time. Trimming of TCR beta V- and J-genes showed a link, identified in a later analysis, to a missense DCLRE1C variant.

The sequenced material came from PBMCs. The origin of this receptor is a boy under 10 years old in good health and CMV-seronegative. This rearrangement joins TRBV23-1 to TRBJ1-3; 8 nucleotides align to TRBD1. TRBV23-1 is an open reading frame whose function is uncertain. The DNA for the CDR3 is TGCGCCAGCAGTCGCGATCGACAGGGGAGCTCTGGAAACACCATATATTTT. It translates to CASSRDRQGSSGNTIYF.